This T cell receptor beta chain came from a study of cytomegalovirus exposure and HLA in healthy donors. TCRdb's copy holds only in-frame clones and misses some; the assay was immunoSEQ multiplex PCR. There are 150,000 to 200,000 clones in the sample; about 83% occur only once, and about 1.5% lies in the top ten. Donors were drawn from the approximately 120-subject validation cohort, separate from the approximately 680-subject first cohort. This TCR came from a woman between 18 and 29 years old in good health and CMV-seronegative. Sequencing was performed on PBMCs.

The CDR3 bases are TGTGCCAGCAGCGCCTCCCGGGGCTCTGGAAACACCATATATTTT. Protein product: CASSASRGSGNTIYF. This sequence joins TRBV9 and TRBJ1-3; D unclear. The V and J ends lost 3 bases and 0 bases respectively, with 10 bases between them. Germline CDR1 is SGDLS and CDR2 is YYNGEE. This CDR3 comprises 15 residues.